This T cell receptor (beta chain) was observed in a study of beta chain features in type 1 diabetes. Broader study findings: In every one of the four CD4+ subsets, TCRB CDR3s were moderately but significantly shorter in Type 1 diabetes patients.

A note on this clone: Its specificity is not known.

Of the isolated RNA, all was reverse transcribed, and so the sequenced material was expressed TCRB transcripts. Profiling relied on immunoSEQ multiplex PCR, and the TCRdb table lists in-frame clones only, not all of them. The sample has about 270,000 clones, roughly 13% seen once; the top ten hold roughly 0.018%. The receptor was derived from a man between 25 and 39 years old with type 1 diabetes. Sequenced sample: naive CD4+ T cells from blood.

CDR3 nucleotides: TGCGCCAGCAGCTTCCTAGCGGGAGATGTCGATGAGCAGTTCTTC. As protein: CASSFLAGDVDEQFF. This chain links TRBV5-1 with TRBJ2-1; 10 nucleotides align to TRBD2. Looked up from germline, CDR1 is SGHRS and CDR2 is YFSETQ. The V and J ends lost 2 bases and 8 bases, in that order; junction bases with no gene match: 7. The CDR3 length is 15 residues.